Listed below are T cell receptor beta chains from one sample, sequenced in a study of technical replicates of blood from several donors. The table came from immunoSEQ multiplex PCR; TCRdb's copy has only in-frame clones and leaves some out. Among 95,000 or so clones listed, around 96% were seen once. The source material was T cells isolated from PBMCs. These receptors all come from a human donor in good health. The CDR3 runs from the conserved cysteine through the conserved F or W.

V gene: TRBV27; CDR3 protein: CASSWDRGNTIYF
V gene: TRBV11-2; CDR3 protein: CASSPGLAGPSYNEQFF
V gene: TRBV4-1; CDR3 protein: CASSHEAGTYEQYF
V gene: TRBV6-1; CDR3 protein: CASRQGLKENTEAFF
V gene: TRBV5-1; CDR3 protein: CASSLDGLSNTEAFF
V gene: TRBV11-3; CDR3 protein: CASSLDVGPYGYTF
V gene: TRBV6-5; CDR3 protein: CASSPHGTSKFF
V gene: TRBV7-8; CDR3 protein: CASSHLPGLAKGFSYEQYF
V gene: TRBV6-1; CDR3 protein: CASSEGRAGELFF
V gene: TRBV7-8; CDR3 protein: CASSLVGGLSNVLTF
V gene: TRBV5-8; CDR3 protein: CASSLLTRTGGEKLFF
V gene: TRBV11-2; CDR3 protein: CASSLAGLGEQFF
V gene: TRBV6-4; CDR3 protein: CASSGEGGNYNEQFF
V gene: TRBV7-9; CDR3 protein: CASSPRSSGTYNEQFF
V gene: TRBV4-1; CDR3 protein: CASSLGTSGTDTQYF
V gene: TRBV18; CDR3 protein: CASSPTIEQGAVYGYTF
V gene: TRBV4-3; CDR3 protein: CASSQEAQRGGFYEQYF
V gene: TRBV29-1; CDR3 protein: CSVGQVNQPQHF
V gene: TRBV6-5; CDR3 protein: CASSPGPFTEAFF
V gene: TRBV27; CDR3 protein: CASSIRGFYEQYF
V gene: TRBV7-3; CDR3 protein: CASSQGAQETQYF
V gene: TRBV7-8; CDR3 protein: CASSRHRGLNDEQFF
V gene: TRBV19; CDR3 protein: CASGTGTGGLGPTNEKLFF
V gene: TRBV7-2; CDR3 protein: CASRLAPRYEQYF
V gene: TRBV5-1; CDR3 protein: CASRQGRSYEQYF
V gene: TRBV10-3; CDR3 protein: CAINSGVENYGYTF
V gene: TRBV19; CDR3 protein: CASSIPGTLSYEQYF
V gene: TRBV6-5; CDR3 protein: CASSYSIRAYEQYF
V gene: TRBV7-2; CDR3 protein: CASSRTSGGHLYNEQFF
V gene: TRBV19; CDR3 protein: CASKDQEQANYGYTF
V gene: TRBV2; CDR3 protein: CASSGQGSANGYTF
V gene: TRBV25-1; CDR3 protein: CASSYVTGHNEQFF
V gene: TRBV7-2; CDR3 protein: CASTPSYHEQFF
V gene: TRBV4-2; CDR3 protein: CASSQDPGGSYEQYF
V gene: TRBV6-1; CDR3 protein: CASSEPPGWLPVLYEQYF
V gene: TRBV4-1; CDR3 protein: CASSQDYGLSSYNEQFF
V gene: TRBV6-1; CDR3 protein: CASSELDQTGTQYF
V gene: TRBV19; CDR3 protein: CASSETGEAYGYTF
V gene: TRBV10-3; CDR3 protein: CAISGYTDQPQHF